These 17 T cell receptor beta chains share one sample of origin, sequenced in a study of blood T cell repertoires in COVID-19. Sequencing used immunoSEQ multiplex PCR; TCRdb keeps in-frame clones, though not all of them. Here the sample spans roughly 88,000 clones, around 90% being singletons. Sequences were obtained from peripheral blood. These receptors were obtained from a woman aged 45-65 years in a cohort sampled during active COVID-19.

The chain is built from TRBV6-5 and TRBJ1-4; the match to TRBD1 covers 10 bases. Looked up from germline, CDR1 is MNHEY and CDR2 is SVGAGI. Unmatched junction bases numbered 7, after V lost 4 bases and J lost 8 bases. This CDR3 spans 15 amino acids. The CDR3 reads CASSFRRDRGEKLFF. CDR3 sequence (DNA): TGTGCCAGCAGTTTTCGTCGGGACAGGGGAGAAAAACTGTTTTTT.

The V and J genes are TRBV9 and TRBJ1-5, with D unresolved. Germline CDR1 and CDR2: SGDLS and YYNGEE. V was shortened by 3 bases and J by 0 bases, with 7 bases between the two germline ends. This CDR3 has 14 residues. For the CDR3, the DNA is TGTGCCAGCAGCGCCTCTTATAGCAATCAGCCCCAGCATTTT. Protein sequence: CASSASYSNQPQHF.

The chain recombines TRBV5-4 with TRBJ2-1, with 8 bases that match TRBD1. CDR3 size: 15 residues. Germline CDR1 SGHNT, CDR2 YYREEE (reference sequence). With 1 base clipped from V and 2 bases from J, the junction kept 2 bases outside the gene matches. The CDR3 nucleotides read TGTGCCAGCAGCTTGCAGGGGGCCCCCTACAATGAGCAGTTCTTC. This sequence encodes CASSLQGAPYNEQFF.

The chain uses TRBV10-2 and TRBJ1-4; 8 bases are a match to TRBD1. Germline assignment: CDR1 WSHSY and CDR2 SAAADI. The CDR3 length is 15 residues. V shed 5 bases and J 10 bases; nucleotides not matched to a gene: 12. CDR3 amino acids: CASSQEGRGRGKLFF. The CDR3 DNA reads TGCGCCAGCAGTCAGGAAGGCAGGGGGCGCGGAAAACTGTTTTTT.

V is TRBV3-1 (or the pseudogene TRBV3-2) and J is TRBJ2-1, with 7 nucleotides matching TRBD2. V was pared by 4 bases and J by 3 bases, with 9 bases of the junction left unmatched. The CDR3 is 16 amino acids. The V gene's germline CDR1 is LGHDT and CDR2 YNNKEL (reference sequence). Written as DNA, the CDR3 is TGTGCCAGCAGCCGAACTCGGGACTACTACTACAATGAGCAGTTCTTC. Amino acids: CASSRTRDYYYNEQFF.

This chain joins TRBV5-6 and TRBJ1-1, with a possible D match to TRBD1 (5 bases). This CDR3 region has 12 residues. V was cut by 0 bases and J by 10 bases, with 10 bases left in between. Germline V gene sequence: CDR1 SGHDT, CDR2 YYEEEE. The CDR3 here is CASSLDRRGAFF. In nucleotides, the CDR3 is TGTGCCAGCAGCTTGGACCGGAGGGGAGCTTTCTTT.

The chain combines TRBV12-5 with TRBJ2-1; a possible D gene is TRBD2 (5 bases). This CDR3 comprises 14 residues. Germline V CDR1 and CDR2: LGHNT, FRNRAP. V was trimmed by 2 bases and J by 9 bases, leaving 14 bases between them. The CDR3 region is CASGLSAQLAEQFF. The CDR3 nucleotides read TGTGCTAGTGGTTTGTCTGCGCAGCTAGCTGAGCAGTTCTTC. Together with reference TRBV12-5 and TRBJ2-1, the CDR3 gives the full variable domain: DARVTQTPRHKVTEMGQEVTMRCQPILGHNTVFWYRQTMMQGLELLAYFRNRAPLDDSGMPKDRFSAEMPDATLATLKIQPSEPRDSAVYFCASGLSAQLAEQFFGPGTRLTVL.

This clone was found a few times. The chain recombines TRBV19 with TRBJ1-1; TRBD1 agrees at 7 bases. Losses at the gene ends were 6 bases for V and 6 bases for J; bases not matched to a gene: 13. Germline lookup yields CDR1 LNHDA and CDR2 SQIVND (reference sequence). This CDR3 is 15 amino acids long. The DNA of the CDR3 is TGTGCCAGTAGCCCGAGGGGGCGAACGAGCGCTGAAGCTTTCTTT. Protein sequence: CASSPRGRTSAEAFF.

This clone was counted once. This sequence joins TRBV20-1 and TRBJ2-7, with 7 nucleotides matching TRBD1. In germline, CDR1 is DFQATT, CDR2 SNEGSKA (reference sequence). CDR3 length: 11 residues. The trim removed 6 bases at V and 5 bases at J, leaving 4 bases unmatched. CDR3 nucleotide sequence: TGCAGTGCCAAACAGGGGAACGAGCAGTACTTC. Amino acids: CSAKQGNEQYF.

This chain joins TRBV5-1 and TRBJ2-6; no firm D call. CDR3 size: 15 residues. CDR1 and CDR2 from the germline V gene are SGHRS and YFSETQ. Deletions cut 2 bases from V and 4 bases from J, with 10 bases between. The CDR3 DNA follows: TGCGCCAGCAGCTTAGACAACCGGGGGGCCAACGTCCTGACTTTC. Its translation is CASSLDNRGANVLTF.

This sequence joins TRBV6-5 and TRBJ2-7; TRBD1 agrees at 12 bases. CDR1 and CDR2 (germline): MNHEY, SVGAGI. Trimming took 6 bases from V and 5 from J; bases not matched to a gene: 5. There are 14 residues in the CDR3. For the CDR3, the DNA is TGTGCCAGCAGACCGGGACAGGGGGCGCACGAGCAGTACTTC. It is translated as CASRPGQGAHEQYF.

This chain joins TRBV12-5 and TRBJ2-7, with 11 bases matching TRBD2. With V trimmed by 4 bases and J by 4 bases, 3 bases remained unmatched. Germline CDR1 reads LGHNT; CDR2 reads FRNRAP. This CDR3 comprises 14 residues. The CDR3 DNA is TGTGCTAGTGGTTCGGGACTAGCGGCTTACGAGCAGTACTTC. It is translated as CASGSGLAAYEQYF.

This chain links TRBV10-3 with TRBJ2-3, with D tentatively TRBD2 (5 bases). CDR1 is ENHRY and CDR2 is SYGVKD in the germline V gene. Trimming stripped 0 bases from V and 2 bases from J, with 12 bases between. The CDR3 length is 16 residues. CDR3 residues: CAISESEVGVTDTQYF. The CDR3 DNA sequence: TGTGCCATCAGTGAGTCGGAGGTTGGAGTCACAGATACGCAGTATTTT.

The CDR3: CASSLYRGPVMNTEAFF. The CDR3 DNA is TGTGCCAGCAGCCTATACAGGGGGCCGGTGATGAACACTGAAGCTTTCTTT. V and J are TRBV11-2 and TRBJ1-1, with 9 nucleotides matching TRBD1. Per germline, CDR1 SGHAT and CDR2 FQNNGV. CDR3 length: 17 amino acids. Losses at the gene ends were 5 bases for V and 0 bases for J; bases not matched to a gene: 10.

This chain uses TRBV4-1 with TRBJ1-5, with TRBD1 identical over 8 bases. Trimming at V came to 5 bases and at J to 7 bases, leaving 10 bases not matched to a gene. The CDR3 runs 15 residues. Germline V gives CDR1 MGHRA, CDR2 YSYEKL. CDR3 loop: CASSRTQGAKQPQHF. DNA of the CDR3: TGCGCCAGCAGCAGGACTCAGGGGGCGAAACAGCCCCAGCATTTT.

The genes are TRBV5-1 and TRBJ2-7; TRBD2 matches at 9 bases. The germline V gene encodes CDR1 SGHRS and CDR2 YFSETQ. CDR3 length equals 15 residues. J lost 3 bases, V lost 2 bases, and 6 bases had no gene match. The CDR3 loop is CASSFGLATGYEQYF. The CDR3 DNA follows: TGCGCCAGCAGCTTCGGACTAGCGACCGGCTACGAGCAGTACTTC.

The rearrangement links TRBV29-1 to TRBJ2-5, with 11 positions matching TRBD1. V dropped 1 base and J dropped 5; count of bases not matched to a gene: 9. Looked up from germline, CDR1 is SQVTM and CDR2 is ANQGSEA. The CDR3 consists of 16 residues. CDR3 residues: CSVEVLWTGGDETQYF. The CDR3 DNA reads TGCAGCGTTGAAGTCCTGTGGACAGGGGGCGACGAGACCCAGTACTTC.